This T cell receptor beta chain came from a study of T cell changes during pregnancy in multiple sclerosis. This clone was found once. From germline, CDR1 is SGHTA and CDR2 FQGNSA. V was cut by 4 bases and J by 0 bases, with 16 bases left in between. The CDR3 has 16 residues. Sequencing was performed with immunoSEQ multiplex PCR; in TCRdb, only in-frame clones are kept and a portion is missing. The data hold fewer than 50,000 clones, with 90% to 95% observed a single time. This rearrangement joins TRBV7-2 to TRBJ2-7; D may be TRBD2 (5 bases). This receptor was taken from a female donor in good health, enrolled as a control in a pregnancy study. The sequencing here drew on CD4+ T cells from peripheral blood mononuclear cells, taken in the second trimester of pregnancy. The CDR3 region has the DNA TGTGCCAGCAGCTACCAACGAGGGCGTAGCTCCTACGAGCAGTACTTC. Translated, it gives CASSYQRGRSSYEQYF.